The clone carrying this TCR beta chain was counted only a few times. Its antigen is unknown. The data originate from a study of chemoradiotherapy in HPV16-positive cancers. Study-wide background: Candidate HPV-specific T-cell clones and common TCR motifs came from functional assays in two HPV16-positive patients.

Profiling relied on immunoSEQ multiplex PCR, and the TCRdb table lists in-frame clones only, not all of them. There are nearly 4,500 clones in the sample; 72% occur only once, and less than 10% lies in the top ten. Findings and caveats of the study: Candidate HPV-specific clones and E7-related TCR motifs grew in tumor during treatment.

V was clipped by 10 bases and J by 4 bases, with 16 bases between them. Germline values: CDR1 KGHSH, CDR2 LQKENI. The length of the CDR3 is 14 residues. The gene calls are TRBV18 and TRBJ2-2; unclear D gene. This TCR came from a human donor with HPV-associated anogenital cancer. The source was tumor tissue, collected from a patient who underwent chemoradiotherapy. DNA of the CDR3: TGTGCCACCCTTCTCAGTCCGCTCACCGGGGAGCTGTTTTTT. As protein: CATLLSPLTGELFF.